This is a list of T cell receptor beta chains from one sample in a study of CD8 T cells in ankylosing spondylitis. A single record per CDR3 protein comes from TCRdb applying MiXCR to the 5' RACE reads. The sample includes about 240,000 distinct CDR3 sequences, around 10% of them seen just once. The sequenced material came from blood, either unsorted or a sorted T cell fraction (not recorded which). The receptors come from a male donor with ankylosing spondylitis or in good health (not recorded which). CDR3s include the opening cysteine and the closing phenylalanine or tryptophan. The order of the fields is CDR3 length, V gene, clone size, J gene, D gene, CDR3 protein, CDR3 DNA. The D gene is left open where the match is weak. Not every row has a clone size; where given, it reads once, few, many or a size class.

CDR3 length: 13
V gene: TRBV29-1
clone size: many
J gene: TRBJ1-6
D gene: TRBD1
CDR3 protein: CSVGQGGNSPLHF
CDR3 DNA: TGCAGCGTTGGCCAGGGGGGTAATTCACCCCTCCACTTT

CDR3 length: 15
V gene: TRBV18
clone size: few
J gene: TRBJ2-5
D gene: TRBD1
CDR3 protein: CASSFPGGGQETQYF
CDR3 DNA: TGTGCCAGCTCATTTCCAGGGGGCGGACAAGAGACCCAGTACTTC

CDR3 length: 11
V gene: TRBV12-3/TRBV12-4
clone size: .
J gene: TRBJ1-2
D gene: TRBD1
CDR3 protein: CASSYRGGYTF
CDR3 DNA: TGTGCCAGCAGTTACAGGGGGGGCTACACCTTC

CDR3 length: 15
V gene: TRBV15
clone size: many
J gene: TRBJ2-7
D gene: .
CDR3 protein: CATSRDLQGSYEQYF
CDR3 DNA: TGTGCCACCAGCAGAGATTTACAGGGCTCCTACGAGCAGTACTTC

CDR3 length: 16
V gene: TRBV7-6
clone size: many
J gene: TRBJ1-6
D gene: TRBD1
CDR3 protein: CASSLGMTGASSPLHF
CDR3 DNA: TGTGCCAGCAGCTTAGGCATGACAGGGGCGAGTTCACCCCTCCACTTT

CDR3 length: 13
V gene: TRBV29-1
clone size: few
J gene: TRBJ2-2
D gene: TRBD1
CDR3 protein: CSGGQTVTGELFF
CDR3 DNA: TGCAGCGGGGGACAGACCGTCACCGGGGAGCTGTTTTTT

CDR3 length: 13
V gene: TRBV5-1
clone size: many
J gene: TRBJ2-7
D gene: .
CDR3 protein: CASSGGQTYEQYF
CDR3 DNA: TGCGCCAGCAGCGGCGGGCAGACCTACGAGCAGTACTTC

CDR3 length: 15
V gene: TRBV5-1
clone size: many
J gene: TRBJ2-1
D gene: TRBD2
CDR3 protein: CASSLTGGGYNEQFF
CDR3 DNA: TGCGCCAGCAGCTTGACGGGCGGGGGATACAATGAGCAGTTCTTC

CDR3 length: 13
V gene: TRBV5-5
clone size: many
J gene: TRBJ2-1
D gene: TRBD1
CDR3 protein: CASSLARDRAQSF
CDR3 DNA: TGTGCCAGCAGCCTAGCCCGGGACAGGGCCCAATCCTTC

CDR3 length: 14
V gene: TRBV19
clone size: few
J gene: TRBJ1-5
D gene: TRBD1
CDR3 protein: CASSMTGRDQPQHF
CDR3 DNA: TGTGCCAGTAGTATGACAGGGCGAGATCAGCCCCAGCATTTT

CDR3 length: 16
V gene: TRBV6-2/TRBV6-3
clone size: many
J gene: TRBJ2-5
D gene: TRBD2
CDR3 protein: CASRSPGLADQETQYF
CDR3 DNA: TGTGCCAGCAGGTCACCGGGACTAGCGGACCAAGAGACCCAGTACTTC

CDR3 length: 15
V gene: TRBV15
clone size: many
J gene: TRBJ2-2
D gene: TRBD2
CDR3 protein: CATSRGGGETGELFF
CDR3 DNA: TGTGCCACCAGCAGAGGTGGGGGGGAAACCGGGGAGCTGTTTTTT

CDR3 length: 15
V gene: TRBV6-5
clone size: .
J gene: TRBJ2-2
D gene: .
CDR3 protein: CASSDGTPNAGELFF
CDR3 DNA: TGTGCCAGCAGTGATGGGACTCCTAACGCCGGGGAGCTGTTTTTT

CDR3 length: 13
V gene: TRBV7-3
clone size: many
J gene: TRBJ2-7
D gene: TRBD1
CDR3 protein: CASSRGQGDEQYF
CDR3 DNA: TGTGCCAGCAGCCGTGGACAGGGGGACGAGCAGTACTTC

CDR3 length: 14
V gene: TRBV20-1
clone size: many
J gene: TRBJ2-3
D gene: .
CDR3 protein: CSAAASDSTDTQYF
CDR3 DNA: TGCAGTGCTGCGGCTAGCGACTCCACAGATACGCAGTATTTT

CDR3 length: 15
V gene: TRBV2
clone size: .
J gene: TRBJ2-1
D gene: TRBD2
CDR3 protein: CASRKLTSENNEQFF
CDR3 DNA: TGTGCCAGCAGAAAGCTGACTAGCGAGAACAATGAGCAGTTCTTC

CDR3 length: 14
V gene: TRBV7-9
clone size: .
J gene: TRBJ2-7
D gene: .
CDR3 protein: CASSSRPPAHEQYF
CDR3 DNA: TGTGCCAGCAGCTCGAGGCCTCCGGCCCACGAGCAGTACTTC

CDR3 length: 14
V gene: TRBV5-1
clone size: many
J gene: TRBJ1-2
D gene: .
CDR3 protein: CASRVTGGNYGYTF
CDR3 DNA: TGCGCCAGCAGGGTAACGGGAGGAAACTATGGCTACACCTTC

CDR3 length: 13
V gene: TRBV7-2
clone size: few
J gene: TRBJ2-1
D gene: .
CDR3 protein: CASSLGSGPEQFF
CDR3 DNA: TGTGCCAGCAGCTTAGGGTCGGGCCCAGAGCAGTTCTTC

CDR3 length: 15
V gene: TRBV24-1
clone size: .
J gene: TRBJ2-5
D gene: .
CDR3 protein: CATSDQTPTGETQYF
CDR3 DNA: TGTGCCACCAGTGACCAGACACCGACGGGAGAGACCCAGTACTTC

CDR3 length: 14
V gene: TRBV29-1
clone size: many
J gene: TRBJ1-2
D gene: .
CDR3 protein: CSVEDPTVNYGYTF
CDR3 DNA: TGCAGCGTTGAAGATCCGACCGTCAACTATGGCTACACCTTC

CDR3 length: 17
V gene: TRBV5-1
clone size: many
J gene: TRBJ2-6
D gene: TRBD1
CDR3 protein: CASSGQGIFSGANVLTF
CDR3 DNA: TGCGCCAGCAGCGGACAGGGCATCTTCTCTGGGGCCAACGTCCTGACTTTC

CDR3 length: 13
V gene: TRBV5-5
clone size: .
J gene: TRBJ2-5
D gene: TRBD1
CDR3 protein: CASSPGQKETQYF
CDR3 DNA: TGTGCCAGCAGTCCGGGACAGAAAGAGACCCAGTACTTC

CDR3 length: 16
V gene: TRBV7-3
clone size: few
J gene: TRBJ2-3
D gene: TRBD2
CDR3 protein: CASSLGGRASTDTQYF
CDR3 DNA: TGTGCCAGCAGCTTGGGGGGGAGGGCTAGCACAGATACGCAGTATTTT

CDR3 length: 16
V gene: TRBV5-1
clone size: many
J gene: TRBJ2-7
D gene: .
CDR3 protein: CASSLGPAGGPYEQYF
CDR3 DNA: TGCGCCAGCAGCTTGGGTCCAGCCGGGGGCCCATACGAGCAGTACTTC

CDR3 length: 15
V gene: TRBV27
clone size: many
J gene: TRBJ2-7
D gene: .
CDR3 protein: CASRLGASGTYEQYF
CDR3 DNA: TGTGCCAGCCGGCTGGGGGCGAGCGGAACCTACGAGCAGTACTTC

CDR3 length: 16
V gene: TRBV20-1
clone size: many
J gene: TRBJ2-2
D gene: TRBD2
CDR3 protein: CSAAPRLALNTGELFF
CDR3 DNA: TGCAGTGCCGCTCCCCGACTAGCTTTAAACACCGGGGAGCTGTTTTTT

CDR3 length: 16
V gene: TRBV28
clone size: .
J gene: TRBJ2-5
D gene: TRBD2
CDR3 protein: CASSLLLSGRGETQYF
CDR3 DNA: TGTGCCAGCAGTTTACTCCTTAGCGGGAGGGGAGAGACCCAGTACTTC

CDR3 length: 13
V gene: TRBV9
clone size: few
J gene: TRBJ2-1
D gene: .
CDR3 protein: CASSVGSANEQFF
CDR3 DNA: TGTGCCAGCAGCGTAGGATCAGCAAACGAGCAGTTCTTC

CDR3 length: 15
V gene: TRBV3-1
clone size: many
J gene: TRBJ1-2
D gene: .
CDR3 protein: CASSNFGTTNYGYTF
CDR3 DNA: TGTGCCAGCAGCAATTTCGGGACAACTAACTATGGCTACACCTTC

CDR3 length: 14
V gene: TRBV11-2
clone size: few
J gene: TRBJ2-7
D gene: .
CDR3 protein: CASSFSTALNEQYF
CDR3 DNA: TGTGCCAGCAGCTTCAGTACCGCTCTAAACGAGCAGTACTTC

CDR3 length: 16
V gene: TRBV28
clone size: .
J gene: TRBJ2-7
D gene: .
CDR3 protein: CASSSPRSRGRNEQYF
CDR3 DNA: TGTGCCAGCAGTTCTCCCCGTTCCCGGGGGAGGAACGAGCAGTACTTC

CDR3 length: 13
V gene: TRBV7-2
clone size: once
J gene: TRBJ2-1
D gene: TRBD1
CDR3 protein: CASSRQGSYEQFF
CDR3 DNA: TGTGCCAGCAGCAGACAGGGCTCCTACGAGCAGTTCTTC

CDR3 length: 14
V gene: TRBV5-1
clone size: many
J gene: TRBJ1-2
D gene: .
CDR3 protein: CASSLADRANGYTF
CDR3 DNA: TGCGCCAGCAGCTTGGCGGACAGAGCGAATGGCTACACCTTC

CDR3 length: 15
V gene: TRBV7-9
clone size: few
J gene: TRBJ2-5
D gene: .
CDR3 protein: CASSLAWAGEETQYF
CDR3 DNA: TGTGCCAGCAGCTTAGCGTGGGCAGGGGAAGAGACCCAGTACTTC

CDR3 length: 12
V gene: TRBV29-1
clone size: many
J gene: TRBJ2-7
D gene: .
CDR3 protein: CSVLTAFYEQYF
CDR3 DNA: TGCAGCGTTCTCACAGCTTTCTACGAGCAGTACTTC

CDR3 length: 13
V gene: TRBV6-1
clone size: .
J gene: TRBJ2-3
D gene: .
CDR3 protein: CASTGGSTDTQYF
CDR3 DNA: TGTGCCAGCACCGGGGGATCCACAGATACGCAGTATTTT

CDR3 length: 17
V gene: TRBV27
clone size: once
J gene: TRBJ1-1
D gene: .
CDR3 protein: CASSRGVGLGANTEAFF
CDR3 DNA: TGTGCCAGCAGCCGAGGGGTGGGGTTGGGGGCGAACACTGAAGCTTTCTTT

CDR3 length: 13
V gene: TRBV27
clone size: .
J gene: TRBJ1-5
D gene: .
CDR3 protein: CASSFSYNQPQHF
CDR3 DNA: TGTGCCAGCAGTTTCAGTTACAATCAGCCCCAGCATTTT

CDR3 length: 11
V gene: TRBV6-5
clone size: few
J gene: TRBJ2-3
D gene: .
CDR3 protein: CASSYWDTQYF
CDR3 DNA: TGTGCCAGCAGTTACTGGGATACGCAGTATTTT

CDR3 length: 12
V gene: TRBV7-9
clone size: many
J gene: TRBJ1-1
D gene: .
CDR3 protein: CASSLDGSEAFF
CDR3 DNA: TGTGCCAGCAGCTTAGACGGGTCAGAAGCTTTCTTT

CDR3 length: 15
V gene: TRBV27
clone size: many
J gene: TRBJ2-2
D gene: .
CDR3 protein: CASRRLGANTGELFF
CDR3 DNA: TGTGCCAGCAGACGCCTGGGGGCTAACACCGGGGAGCTGTTTTTT

CDR3 length: 18
V gene: TRBV19
clone size: .
J gene: TRBJ1-5
D gene: TRBD1
CDR3 protein: CASSIEGRDRAFNQPQHF
CDR3 DNA: TGTGCCAGTAGTATAGAGGGGAGGGACAGGGCGTTCAATCAGCCCCAGCATTTT

CDR3 length: 12
V gene: TRBV12-3/TRBV12-4
clone size: many
J gene: TRBJ1-6
D gene: TRBD1
CDR3 protein: CASSGDRESLHF
CDR3 DNA: TGTGCCAGCAGTGGGGACAGGGAGTCTCTCCACTTT

CDR3 length: 15
V gene: TRBV4-1
clone size: many
J gene: TRBJ2-3
D gene: .
CDR3 protein: CASSQGRPSTDTQYF
CDR3 DNA: TGCGCCAGCAGCCAAGGAAGACCTAGCACAGATACGCAGTATTTT

CDR3 length: 14
V gene: TRBV12-3/TRBV12-4
clone size: few
J gene: TRBJ2-4
D gene: .
CDR3 protein: CASSLGEAKNIQYF
CDR3 DNA: TGTGCCAGCAGTTTAGGGGAGGCCAAAAACATTCAGTACTTC

CDR3 length: 13
V gene: TRBV10-3
clone size: many
J gene: TRBJ2-3
D gene: .
CDR3 protein: CASWASDTDTQYF
CDR3 DNA: TGTGCCTCCTGGGCTAGCGACACAGATACGCAGTATTTT

CDR3 length: 15
V gene: TRBV7-8
clone size: many
J gene: TRBJ1-2
D gene: .
CDR3 protein: CASSFWGGSNYGYTF
CDR3 DNA: TGTGCCAGCAGCTTTTGGGGGGGATCTAACTATGGCTACACCTTC

CDR3 length: 17
V gene: TRBV7-6
clone size: many
J gene: TRBJ1-1
D gene: .
CDR3 protein: CASSLVGGGLSVTEAFF
CDR3 DNA: TGTGCCAGCAGCTTAGTTGGTGGAGGGCTTTCGGTCACTGAAGCTTTCTTT

CDR3 length: 14
V gene: TRBV5-1
clone size: many
J gene: TRBJ2-1
D gene: .
CDR3 protein: CASSLTGAYNEQFF
CDR3 DNA: TGCGCCAGCAGCTTAACGGGAGCCTACAATGAGCAGTTCTTC

CDR3 length: 12
V gene: TRBV2
clone size: .
J gene: TRBJ2-3
D gene: .
CDR3 protein: CASRDTTDTQYF
CDR3 DNA: TGTGCCAGTCGTGACACCACAGATACGCAGTATTTT

CDR3 length: 20
V gene: TRBV29-1
clone size: few
J gene: TRBJ2-1
D gene: TRBD2
CDR3 protein: CSVDSLTSGGQMSSYNEQFF
CDR3 DNA: TGCAGCGTTGATTCCCTGACTAGCGGGGGACAAATGAGCTCCTACAATGAGCAGTTCTTC

CDR3 length: 14
V gene: TRBV7-7
clone size: many
J gene: TRBJ2-5
D gene: .
CDR3 protein: CASSLPGSGETQYF
CDR3 DNA: TGTGCCAGCAGCTTACCCGGTTCGGGAGAGACCCAGTACTTC

CDR3 length: 14
V gene: TRBV20-1
clone size: many
J gene: TRBJ2-2
D gene: .
CDR3 protein: CSARVSENTGELFF
CDR3 DNA: TGCAGTGCTAGAGTCTCCGAGAACACCGGGGAGCTGTTTTTT